The 23 T cell receptor beta chains in this list originate from one sample, sequenced in a study of human T cells and chemical hapten exposure. Each CDR3 protein is one row after TCRdb ran MiXCR on the RACE reads. The sample lists 85,000 to 100,000 distinct CDR3 sequences; 25% to 35% were seen once. Time point in this sample: patch test 3, about 24 weeks after DPC sensitization. Treatment in this sample: therapeutic diphenylcyclopropenone sensitization with weekly scalp DPC. The sample in question was whole blood, obtained in connection with sensitization to the hapten diphenylcyclopropenone (DPC). Receptors were obtained from a man aged 40-49 years with alopecia areata. Some clones in this sample may be carry-over from other donors' samples.

The table lists this clonotype with a few counts. This rearrangement joins TRBV5-6 to TRBJ2-3; no clear D. CDR3 size: 13 residues. Germline CDR1 reads SGHDT; CDR2 reads YYEEEE. V was cut by 4 bases and J by 4 bases, with 10 bases left in between. In nucleotides, the CDR3 is TGTGCCAGCAGCCCCCTCTCCGCAGATACGCAGTATTTT. Translated: CASSPLSADTQYF.

V gene TRBV5-4 combines with J gene TRBJ2-7, with D unresolved. Per the germline V gene, CDR1 is SGHNT and CDR2 is YYREEE (reference sequence). Trimming took off 4 bases at V and 1 base at J, with 12 bases between the two ends. The CDR3 runs 14 residues. The CDR3 loop is CASSQKGISYEQYF. The CDR3 DNA reads TGTGCCAGCAGCCAGAAGGGAATTTCCTACGAGCAGTACTTC.

The genes are TRBV30 and TRBJ2-7; D is possibly TRBD2 (5 bases). Germline-derived CDR1 and CDR2 are GTSNPN and SVGIG (reference sequence). The V gene lost 3 bases and the J gene lost 2 bases, with 8 bases spanning the gap. The CDR3 has 12 amino acids. CDR3 region: CAWRSGTYEQYF. In DNA form, the CDR3 reads TGTGCCTGGAGGTCGGGGACCTACGAGCAGTACTTC.

This clonotype has just a few counts. The chain is built from TRBV7-2 and TRBJ1-3; D is ambiguous. This CDR3 region has 15 residues. Germline-derived CDR1 and CDR2 are SGHTA and FQGNSA. V lost 5 bases and J lost 2, with 13 bases in between. CDR3 sequence reads: CASSPRPTPGNTIYF. CDR3 DNA: TGTGCCAGCAGCCCCCGACCTACCCCTGGAAACACCATATATTTT.

The chain uses TRBV5-1 and TRBJ2-1; 13 positions match TRBD2. The V gene end was trimmed by 2 bases and the J gene end by 8 bases; junction bases not matched to a gene: 13. Germline V gives CDR1 SGHRS, CDR2 YFSETQ. The CDR3 runs 18 residues. The CDR3 nucleotides read TGCGCCAGCAGCTTTGGACTAGCGGGAGCCCGTCAAGTATATGAGCAGTTCTTC. This encodes CASSFGLAGARQVYEQFF.

The rearrangement uses TRBV12-3 or TRBV12-4 and TRBJ2-1; TRBD1 matches at 9 bases. V shed 2 bases, J shed 4 bases, and the junction held 3 bases outside the gene matches. This CDR3 is built from 15 residues. CDR3 loop: CASSLRQGGYNEQFF. CDR3 nucleotides: TGTGCCAGCAGTTTACGACAGGGGGGATACAATGAGCAGTTCTTC.

There are a few counts of this clonotype. The rearrangement joins TRBV7-9 to TRBJ1-4, with D perhaps matching TRBD1 (5 bases). The V and J ends lost 2 bases and 2 bases respectively, with 24 bases between them. The germline V gene encodes CDR1 SEHNR and CDR2 FQNEAQ (reference sequence). CDR3 length equals 20 residues. CDR3 sequence: CASSLTLMGRSSRTNEKLFF. The CDR3 DNA reads TGTGCCAGCAGCTTAACCCTGATGGGACGGAGTAGTCGTACTAATGAAAAACTGTTTTTT.

J is TRBJ2-1 and V is TRBV15; unclear D gene. Germline lookup yields CDR1 LNHNV and CDR2 YYDKDF (reference sequence). This CDR3 spans 15 amino acids. V lost 0 bases and J 3 bases, leaving 9 bases between the germline ends. The CDR3 sequence: CATSRDQSRYNEQFF. The CDR3 nucleotides are TGTGCCACCAGCAGAGATCAATCCCGCTACAATGAGCAGTTCTTC.

The J gene is TRBJ2-1, the V gene TRBV3-1, with TRBD1 identical over 8 bases. CDR3 size: 17 residues. Germline V lookup: CDR1 LGHDT, CDR2 YNNKEL (reference sequence). With 4 bases clipped from V and 4 bases from J, the junction kept 12 bases outside the gene matches. CDR3 nucleotides: TGTGCCAGCAGCCCTACTCTGACAGGGGCGCTTTACAATGAGCAGTTCTTC. Its protein product is CASSPTLTGALYNEQFF.

V is TRBV20-1 and J is TRBJ2-1; 7 nucleotides line up with TRBD1. The CDR3 covers 14 residues. With V trimmed by 5 bases and J by 6 bases, 10 bases remained unmatched. CDR1 and CDR2 (germline): DFQATT, SNEGSKA (reference sequence). This CDR3 reads CSAQGGWAGNEQFF. In DNA form, the CDR3 reads TGCAGTGCTCAAGGGGGCTGGGCGGGCAATGAGCAGTTCTTC.

A few counts support this clonotype. The rearrangement uses TRBV27 and TRBJ2-1; 8 bases line up with TRBD1. The CDR3 is 14 amino acids. Germline V gene sequence: CDR1 MNHEY, CDR2 SMNVEV (reference sequence). Trimming removed 5 bases from V and 12 bases from J; junction bases left unmatched: 12. DNA for the CDR3: TGTGCCAGCAGTCTTAGACAGGGGTCTGGGGGGCAGTTCTTC. It codes for CASSLRQGSGGQFF.

The chain carries TRBV5-5 and TRBJ2-7; 13 bases map to TRBD2. Germline CDR1 and CDR2: SGHKS and YYEKEE (reference sequence). After removal of 3 bases from V and 6 bases from J, the junction contained 3 bases not matched to a gene. The CDR3 extends over 14 amino acids. CDR3: CASSWTSGSIEQYF. CDR3 coding DNA: TGTGCCAGCAGCTGGACTAGCGGGAGTATCGAGCAGTACTTC. Supplemented by reference TRBV5-5 and TRBJ2-7, the full variable domain reads DAGVTQSPTHLIKTRGQQVTLRCSPISGHKSVSWYQQVLGQGPQFIFQYYEKEERGRGNFPDRFSARQFPNYSSELNVNALLLGDSALYLCASSWTSGSIEQYFGPGTRLTVT.

This clonotype showed up just a few times. V gene TRBV28 combines with J gene TRBJ2-7; unclear D gene. Germline V gene sequence: CDR1 MDHEN, CDR2 SYDVKM. Trimming removed 3 bases from V and 0 bases from J, with 9 bases in between. The CDR3 is 14 amino acids. Here the CDR3 DNA reads TGTGCCAGCAGTTTTGGCCGGGTCTCCTACGAGCAGTACTTC. The encoded protein is CASSFGRVSYEQYF. Combining the CDR3 with reference TRBV28 and TRBJ2-7 gives the whole variable domain DVKVTQSSRYLVKRTGEKVFLECVQDMDHENMFWYRQDPGLGLRLIYFSYDVKMKEKGDIPEGYSVSREKKERFSLILESASTNQTSMYLCASSFGRVSYEQYFGPGTRLTVT.

A few counts support this clonotype. The chain has TRBV28 and TRBJ2-3; 12 nucleotides line up with TRBD2. Germline CDR1 and CDR2: MDHEN and SYDVKM. V trimming: 7 bases; J trimming: 4 bases; junction bases outside the gene matches: 9. This CDR3 is 16 amino acids long. The CDR3 spells CASIETSGRGADTQYF. CDR3 sequence (DNA): TGTGCCAGCATCGAGACTAGCGGGAGAGGGGCAGATACGCAGTATTTT.

The chain has TRBV12-3 or TRBV12-4 and TRBJ2-2; D tentatively fits TRBD1 or TRBD2 (5 bases each). The CDR3 has 13 amino acids. Trimming cost V 6 bases and J 9 bases, with 14 bases left between them. In DNA, the CDR3 is TGTGCCAGCAGCCTAGGACGGGGCAGGGAGCTGTTTTTT. Translation gives CASSLGRGRELFF.

The chain employs TRBV12-3 or TRBV12-4 and TRBJ2-7; TRBD2 might be the D (7 bases). The length of the CDR3 is 15 residues. Trimming took 7 bases from V and 7 from J, leaving 23 bases between them. The CDR3 here is CASTLMTGLREEQYF. The CDR3 bases are TGTGCCAGCACCCTAATGACAGGCTTGCGGGAGGAGCAGTACTTC.

This clonotype was detected a few times. The chain carries TRBV7-9 and TRBJ2-1, with 12 positions matching TRBD2. V shed 2 bases, J shed 9 bases, and the junction held 17 bases outside the gene matches. Looked up from germline, CDR1 is SEHNR and CDR2 is FQNEAQ (reference sequence). This CDR3 contains 19 residues. CDR3 DNA sequence: TGTGCCAGCAGCTTAATTTTTGGGATGAGTCTAGCGGGGGGGGGTGAGCAGTTCTTC. It encodes CASSLIFGMSLAGGGEQFF.

The CDR3 bases are TGCAGTGCTAGATTTGGACTAGCGGGAGCCTCCTACAATGAGCAGTTCTTC. Amino acids: CSARFGLAGASYNEQFF. This chain joins TRBV20-1 and TRBJ2-1, with 13 bases matching TRBD2. With V trimmed by 2 bases and J by 0 bases, 4 bases remained unmatched. This CDR3 comprises 17 residues. The germline gives CDR1 DFQATT, CDR2 SNEGSKA (reference sequence).

This clonotype has a handful of counts. V gene TRBV6-1 combines with J gene TRBJ2-7, with TRBD1 matching over 7 bases. V dropped 2 bases and J dropped 2; count of bases not matched to a gene: 6. The germline CDR1 and CDR2 sequences are MNHNS and SASEGT. The CDR3 totals 15 residues. CDR3 amino acids: CASSEIGTAAYEQYF. The DNA for the CDR3 is TGTGCCAGCAGTGAAATTGGGACAGCAGCCTACGAGCAGTACTTC.

The chain links TRBV21-1 to TRBJ1-2; the DNA was not used to check the table's D call, TRBD1. TRBV21-1 is tagged as a pseudogene. This CDR3 contains 17 residues. Written as DNA, the CDR3 is TGTGCCAGCAGCAAAGGACAGGGGTGCCCCCTTCACTATGGCTACACCTTC. It is translated as CASSKGQGCPLHYGYTF.

Written as DNA, the CDR3 is TGTGCCAGCAGCTTAGGGACCCGAGAGACCCAGTACTTC. Protein: CASSLGTRETQYF. V usage is TRBV7-2 and J usage is TRBJ2-5, with D unclear. Per the germline V gene, CDR1 is SGHTA and CDR2 is FQGNSA. V gave up 1 base and J gave up 4 bases, with 7 bases separating them. The CDR3 consists of 13 residues.

The table lists this clonotype with a few counts. The chain carries TRBV29-1 and TRBJ1-3; D unresolved. Germline assignment: CDR1 SQVTM and CDR2 ANQGSEA. Trimming left V 6 bases short and J 4 bases short, with 13 bases between. This CDR3 is 13 amino acids long. The CDR3 is CSVAPGGGNTIYF. The CDR3 region has the DNA TGCAGCGTCGCCCCGGGCGGCGGAAACACCATATATTTT.

V and J are TRBV7-2 and TRBJ2-4; no clear D. In germline, CDR1 is SGHTA, CDR2 FQGNSA. This CDR3 comprises 12 residues. Trimming removed 5 bases at V and 9 bases at J, with 11 bases between. The DNA for the CDR3 is TGTGCCAGCAGCCCCCCTAAGGGCATTCAGTACTTC. This sequence encodes CASSPPKGIQYF.